This T cell receptor (beta chain) appears in the sequencing data of a study of Graves' ophthalmopathy and Graves' hyperthyroidism. The study, taken as a whole, reports: From stable hyperthyroidism, ophthalmopathy was separated by a 13-signature model with just under 90% sensitivity and approximately 84% specificity.

There are many counts of this clonotype. Its specificity is not known. The junction does not match germline at one end; this may be a read error. The TCR beta CDR3 regions underwent amplification from RNA transcripts. Amplification began with first-round RT-PCR using HTBI primers, then second-round multiplex PCR was performed. TCRdb ran MiXCR on the multiplex PCR reads and lists one entry per CDR3 protein. The table has some 380,000 distinct CDR3 sequences, approximately 15% seen once. The CDR3 contains 14 residues. The germline gives CDR1 SNHLY, CDR2 FYNNEI. This TCR came from a woman younger than 30 with stable Graves' hyperthyroidism. Input material: peripheral blood. The J gene is TRBJ1-5, the V gene TRBV2, with D perhaps TRBD1 (5 bases). The CDR3: CASSAGGSNQPQHF. CDR3 nucleotide sequence: TGCGCCAGCAGTGCCGGGGGTAGCAATCAGCCCCAGCATTTT.